Following are 30 T cell receptor beta chains from one sample sequenced in a study of T cells in Graves' hyperthyroidism and ophthalmopathy. RNA transcripts provided the source from which TCR beta CDR3 regions were amplified. RT-PCR in the first round (using the HTBI primer set) targeted the TCR CDR3. MiXCR, run by TCRdb on the multiplex PCR reads, gives a single entry per CDR3 protein. This table holds roughly 110,000 distinct CDR3 sequences, 15% to 20% found once. Input material: blood. The receptors were gathered from a woman aged 50 to 65 with Graves' hyperthyroidism.

This clonotype was detected ten times or more. The genes are TRBV3-1 and TRBJ1-4; 7 bases align to TRBD1. The V gene's germline CDR1 is LGHDT and CDR2 YNNKEL (reference sequence). CDR3 size: 14 residues. The V and J ends lost 5 bases and 7 bases, in that order; junction bases with no gene match: 7. The CDR3 protein is CASSLTDRSEKLFF. The CDR3 DNA reads as TGTGCCAGCAGCTTAACGGACAGGAGTGAAAAACTGTTTTTT.

The chain uses TRBV29-1 and TRBJ1-2; 7 bases agree with TRBD1. CDR1 SQVTM and CDR2 ANQGSEA come from the germline V gene. With V trimmed by 6 bases and J by 3 bases, 13 bases remained unmatched. The CDR3 consists of 15 residues. This CDR3 reads CSVPIPKTGDYGYTF. The CDR3 nucleotides are TGCAGCGTCCCGATCCCCAAAACAGGGGACTATGGCTACACCTTC.

This clonotype was recorded at least ten times. This rearrangement joins TRBV28 to TRBJ1-5; a weak D match, TRBD1 (5 bases). The germline CDR1 and CDR2 sequences are MDHEN and SYDVKM. The CDR3 runs 16 residues. With 5 bases removed from V and 2 bases from J, the gap between germline ends came to 16 bases. The CDR3 is CASSPRVGGGNQPQHF. The CDR3 nucleotides are TGTGCCAGCAGTCCTAGGGTGGGGGGGGGCAATCAGCCCCAGCATTTT.

The V and J genes are TRBV11-2 and TRBJ1-4; D unclear. Germline V gene sequence: CDR1 SGHAT, CDR2 FQNNGV. The V and J ends lost 3 bases and 0 bases respectively, with 11 bases between them. The CDR3 has 16 amino acids. The CDR3 loop is CASSFLPTATNEKLFF. In nucleotides, the CDR3 is TGTGCCAGCAGCTTCCTCCCGACGGCAACTAATGAAAAACTGTTTTTT.

At least ten counts were recorded for this clonotype. The chain is built from TRBV5-1 and TRBJ1-2, with D maybe TRBD1 (6 bases). Between the trimmed V and J ends, which lost 4 bases and 8 bases, there was a span of 15 bases. Germline CDR1 reads SGHRS; CDR2 reads YFSETQ. The CDR3 extends over 13 amino acids. The CDR3 sequence: CASSPQGWEGYTF. In DNA, the CDR3 is TGCGCCAGCAGCCCCCAGGGGTGGGAAGGCTACACCTTC. The variable domain in full, with the rest retrieved from reference TRBV5-1 and TRBJ1-2, is KAGVTQTPRYLIKTRGQQVTLSCSPISGHRSVSWYQQTPGQGLQFLFEYFSETQRNKGNFPGRFSGRQFSNSRSEMNVSTLELGDSALYLCASSPQGWEGYTFGSGTRLTVV.

At least ten counts were recorded for this clonotype. The rearrangement uses TRBV6-1 and TRBJ1-4; 8 bases align to TRBD1. Germline CDR1 and CDR2: MNHNS and SASEGT. The CDR3 spans 15 residues. Germline trimming cut 5 bases from V and 8 bases from J; bases unmatched to any gene: 10. The DNA for the CDR3 is TGTGCCAGCAGTCCACAGGGGGGACGACTGGAAAAACTGTTTTTT. Its protein is CASSPQGGRLEKLFF.

V usage is TRBV5-6 and J usage is TRBJ1-6; D possibly corresponds to TRBD1 (6 bases). V was shortened by 2 bases and J by 8 bases, with 11 bases between the two germline ends. The CDR3 contains 14 residues. CDR1 is SGHDT and CDR2 is YYEEEE in the germline V gene. The CDR3 loop is CASSFRGADSPLHF. In DNA form, the CDR3 reads TGTGCCAGCAGCTTTAGGGGGGCCGATTCACCCCTCCACTTT. The entire variable domain, with the rest obtained from reference TRBV5-6 and TRBJ1-6, is as follows: DAGVTQSPTHLIKTRGQQVTLRCSPKSGHDTVSWYQQALGQGPQFIFQYYEEEERQRGNFPDRFSGHQFPNYSSELNVNALLLGDSALYLCASSFRGADSPLHFGNGTRLTVT.

This clonotype was detected many times. The V call is TRBV20-1, the J call TRBJ2-1; D gene uncertain. Trimming took off 0 bases at V and 5 bases at J, with 11 bases between the two ends. Per germline, CDR1 DFQATT and CDR2 SNEGSKA (reference sequence). There are 14 residues in the CDR3. The CDR3 protein is CSAREPGLHNEQFF. The CDR3 DNA sequence: TGCAGTGCTAGAGAGCCAGGATTACACAATGAGCAGTTCTTC.

This clonotype was detected a few times. The chain recombines TRBV20-1 with TRBJ1-2; maybe TRBD1 (6 bases). CDR1 DFQATT and CDR2 SNEGSKA come from the germline V gene (reference sequence). V was shortened by 6 bases and J by 3 bases, with 20 bases between the two germline ends. The CDR3 has 15 residues. The CDR3 here is CSASDLTGKDYGYTF. The CDR3, as DNA: TGCAGTGCGAGTGACCTTACAGGGAAAGACTATGGCTACACCTTC.

This clonotype was detected ten times or more. The rearrangement links TRBV6-1 to TRBJ1-5; TRBD1 might be the D (5 bases). Germline CDR1 and CDR2: MNHNS and SASEGT. Trimming pared 1 base from V and 1 base from J, leaving 8 bases between. CDR3 length equals 15 residues. The CDR3 region has the DNA TGTGCCAGCAGTGAAGATGGGGGAAGCAATCAGCCCCAGCATTTT. This codes for CASSEDGGSNQPQHF.

In this sample, this clonotype turned up many times. J is TRBJ2-3 and V is TRBV25-1, with D perhaps matching TRBD1 (5 bases). Germline V CDR1 and CDR2: MGHDK, SYGVNS. Trimming pared 3 bases from V and 0 bases from J, leaving 16 bases between. CDR3 length: 17 amino acids. DNA for the CDR3: TGTGCCAGCAGTGATTCTTTGGCAGGGCCTAGCACAGATACGCAGTATTTT. It codes for CASSDSLAGPSTDTQYF. Looking up the rest from reference TRBV25-1 and TRBJ2-3 gives the full variable domain: EADIYQTPRYLVIGTGKKITLECSQTMGHDKMYWYQQDPGMELHLIHYSYGVNSTEKGDLSSESTVSRIRTEHFPLTLESARPSHTSQYLCASSDSLAGPSTDTQYFGPGTRLTVL.

This clonotype was seen repeatedly, ten times or more. The chain carries TRBV3-1 and TRBJ2-1; D is uncertain. The V and J ends lost 2 bases and 8 bases respectively, with 4 bases between them. The CDR3 is 11 residues long. CDR1 is LGHDT, CDR2 YNNKEL, per germline (reference sequence). CDR3 residues: CASSQSYEQFF. In DNA form, the CDR3 reads TGTGCCAGCAGCCAATCGTATGAGCAGTTCTTC.

The sample holds many counts of this clonotype. The chain has TRBV2 and TRBJ2-5, with 7 nucleotides matching TRBD1. The CDR3 covers 16 residues. Germline-derived CDR1 and CDR2 are SNHLY and FYNNEI. V was pared by 4 bases and J by 5 bases, with 13 bases of the junction left unmatched. The CDR3 DNA follows: TGTGCCAGCAGTGTCGTAGAACAGGGGCTTTGGGAGACCCAGTACTTC. Encoded protein: CASSVVEQGLWETQYF.

This clonotype came up many times. The V and J genes are TRBV20-1 and TRBJ2-7; D is perhaps TRBD1 or TRBD2 (7 bases each). The CDR3 consists of 16 residues. The germline CDR1 and CDR2 sequences are DFQATT and SNEGSKA (reference sequence). V was trimmed by 6 bases and J by 3 bases, leaving 24 bases between them. The CDR3 loop reads CSAPGQTLGGGYEQYF. CDR3 coding DNA: TGCAGTGCCCCGGGACAGACCCTCGGCGGGGGCTACGAGCAGTACTTC.

Points on this clonotype: A much more abundant neighbour one base away suggests this may be a read error. The CDR3 DNA is TGCAGTGCTAGAGTATGGTGGAGCTACAATGAGCAGTTCTTC. This gives the protein CSARVWWSYNEQFF. The rearrangement joins TRBV20-1 to TRBJ2-1; D remains unclear. Germline loops: CDR1 DFQATT, CDR2 SNEGSKA (reference sequence). V was pared by 1 base and J by 3 bases, with 10 bases between. The CDR3 is 14 amino acids.

The table lists this clonotype with a count of one. The V call is TRBV30, the J call TRBJ1-6, with 12 bases matching TRBD1. The CDR3 covers 15 residues. V trimming: 7 bases; J trimming: 5 bases; junction bases outside the gene matches: 6. The germline V gene has CDR1 GTSNPN and CDR2 SVGIG (reference sequence). The CDR3 loop reads CASGTGGKHNSPLHF. The CDR3 DNA reads TGTGCCTCAGGGACAGGGGGCAAGCATAATTCACCCCTCCACTTT.

This clonotype was picked up many times. The chain joins TRBV19 to TRBJ1-6; D might be TRBD1 (5 bases). Germline V gene lookup returns CDR1 LNHDA and CDR2 SQIVND (reference sequence). This CDR3 is built from 16 residues. V dropped 5 bases and J dropped 10 bases, with 21 bases sitting between them. The CDR3, as DNA: TGTGCCAGTAGTCCACGGGGGGTAAGGAACGGGTCACCCCTCCACTTT. As protein: CASSPRGVRNGSPLHF.

This clonotype occurred many times. This chain connects TRBV7-2 to TRBJ2-2, with D possibly being TRBD2 (5 bases). V lost 7 bases, J lost 0 bases, and 12 bases lay in between. The CDR3 has 15 amino acids. Germline-derived CDR1 and CDR2 are SGHTA and FQGNSA. CDR3 bases: TGTGCCAGCAAGGTGGGAGCGGCGAACACCGGGGAGCTGTTTTTT. Amino acid sequence: CASKVGAANTGELFF. The variable domain in full, with the rest retrieved from reference TRBV7-2 and TRBJ2-2, is GAGVSQSPSNKVTEKGKDVELRCDPISGHTALYWYRQSLGQGLEFLIYFQGNSAPDKSGLPSDRFSAERTGGSVSTLTIQRTQQEDSAVYLCASKVGAANTGELFFGEGSRLTVL.

This clonotype was observed at least ten times. The chain uses TRBV20-1 and TRBJ2-1, with TRBD2 identical over 9 bases. Trimming cost V 1 base and J 7 bases; bases outside gene matches: 11. Germline CDR1 reads DFQATT; CDR2 reads SNEGSKA (reference sequence). This CDR3 is built from 16 residues. CDR3 protein: CSARGGWGLAYNEQFF. The CDR3 bases are TGCAGTGCTAGAGGGGGGTGGGGACTAGCTTATAATGAGCAGTTCTTC.

This clonotype was seen at least ten times. The genes are TRBV5-1 and TRBJ1-3; 7 bases are shared with TRBD1. With 7 bases clipped from V and 2 bases from J, the junction kept 6 bases outside the gene matches. This CDR3 is 14 amino acids long. Looked up from germline, CDR1 is SGHRS and CDR2 is YFSETQ. The CDR3 region is CASSRDRAGNTIYF. The CDR3 DNA reads TGCGCCAGCTCGCGCGACAGGGCTGGAAACACCATATATTTT.

The chain combines TRBV6-1 with TRBJ2-1, with a weak D call TRBD2 (6 bases). CDR3 length equals 16 residues. Germline loops: CDR1 MNHNS, CDR2 SASEGT. Trimming shortened V by 5 bases and J by 7 bases, and 21 bases separated the two germline ends. CDR3 coding DNA: TGTGCCAGCAGTAAGACTTCCTATGGTGGGGGGAATGAGCAGTTCTTC. This codes for CASSKTSYGGGNEQFF.

V is TRBV7-9 and J is TRBJ2-1, with 7 positions matching TRBD1. The length of the CDR3 is 14 residues. Germline CDR1 and CDR2: SEHNR and FQNEAQ (reference sequence). The V segment lost 4 bases and the J segment 7 bases; nucleotides outside the gene matches: 7. The CDR3 region has the DNA TGTGCCAGCAGCTCCCTGACAGGGTGGAATGAGCAGTTCTTC. Translation: CASSSLTGWNEQFF.

This clonotype has a count of ten or more. J is TRBJ1-3 and V is TRBV14; D gene ambiguous. The germline V and J ends were trimmed by 5 bases and 0 bases, with 5 bases remaining between them. Germline V lookup: CDR1 SGHDN, CDR2 FVKESK. There are 13 residues in the CDR3. CDR3 in amino acids: CASSISSGNTIYF. CDR3 sequence (DNA): TGTGCCAGCAGCATATCCTCTGGAAACACCATATATTTT.

This clonotype appeared many times. The chain links TRBV9 to TRBJ1-2; no firm D call. The CDR3 contains 14 residues. Germline lookup yields CDR1 SGDLS and CDR2 YYNGEE. V dropped 0 bases and J dropped 2 bases, with 8 bases sitting between them. CDR3 DNA sequence: TGTGCCAGCAGCGTAGATCTACAGAACTATGGCTACACCTTC. It specifies CASSVDLQNYGYTF.

This clonotype was detected many times. The V gene is TRBV6-1, the J gene TRBJ2-7, with 8 nucleotides matching TRBD2. J lost 5 bases, V lost 11 bases, and 17 bases had no gene match. The germline V gene has CDR1 MNHNS and CDR2 SASEGT. The CDR3 is 15 residues long. CDR3 DNA: TGTGCCGTCAATTCCCGGGGGGGAGGGTCGGACGAGCAGTACTTC. Encoded protein: CAVNSRGGGSDEQYF.

This clonotype was seen a single time. The chain links TRBV7-9 to TRBJ2-7, with D possibly TRBD2 on 5 matching bases. V shed 5 bases and J shed 0 bases, with 17 bases lying between them. CDR1 is SEHNR, CDR2 FQNEAQ, per germline (reference sequence). The CDR3 has 16 amino acids. CDR3 region: CASSPQYRTSSYEQYF. The CDR3 nucleotides are TGTGCCAGCAGCCCCCAATATCGAACTAGCTCCTACGAGCAGTACTTC.

Regarding this clonotype: A much larger clone lies a single base off, so this may be a read error. The J gene is TRBJ2-1, the V gene TRBV18; TRBD2 aligns across 10 bases. The CDR3 sequence is 17 residues long. Germline trimming cut 0 bases from V and 5 bases from J; bases unmatched to any gene: 7. The germline gives CDR1 KGHSH, CDR2 LQKENI. Written as DNA, the CDR3 is TGTGCCAGCTCACCACCGGTGCTAGCGGGAGTGAACAATGAGCAGTTCTTC. It yields the protein CASSPPVLAGVNNEQFF.

The chain has TRBV20-1 and TRBJ2-1; 14 nucleotides align to TRBD2. Germline V gene lookup returns CDR1 DFQATT and CDR2 SNEGSKA (reference sequence). The CDR3 has 15 amino acids. Trimming at V came to 4 bases and at J to 7 bases, leaving 6 bases not matched to a gene. Here the CDR3 DNA reads TGCAGTGCTATGGCCGGGACTAGCGGGGGAAATGAGCAGTTCTTC. Its protein is CSAMAGTSGGNEQFF.

This clonotype was picked up many times. V gene TRBV3-1 combines with J gene TRBJ2-7, with a weak D call TRBD1 (6 bases). Germline assignment: CDR1 LGHDT and CDR2 YNNKEL (reference sequence). The CDR3 runs to 14 residues. Between the trimmed V and J ends, which lost 5 bases and 2 bases, there was a span of 13 bases. This CDR3 reads CASSDQGLPYEQYF. As DNA, the CDR3 is TGTGCCAGCAGCGACCAGGGGCTCCCCTACGAGCAGTACTTC.

CDR3 protein: CASSLALLAGGTTYEQYF. DNA for the CDR3: TGTGCCAGCAGCTTAGCCCTGCTAGCGGGGGGGACTACCTACGAGCAGTACTTC. The chain carries TRBV11-2 and TRBJ2-7; 12 nucleotides line up with TRBD2. Germline CDR1 SGHAT, CDR2 FQNNGV. The ends lost 1 base at V and 2 bases at J; junction bases unmatched: 9. This CDR3 has 18 amino acids.